These T cell receptor beta chains were read from a single sample in a study of blood T cell repertoires in COVID-19. Clones were sequenced by immunoSEQ multiplex PCR, and TCRdb holds only the in-frame ones, with some missing. Among 200,000 to 300,000 clones, around 88% were seen once, and the ten largest hold 3.5% to 4.5%. The specimen was PBMCs or T cells enriched from blood (not recorded which). The receptor set was obtained from a woman aged 25 to 39 who had recovered from COVID-19. The CDR3 runs from the conserved cysteine through the conserved F or W. Fields, in order: clone size, D gene, J gene, V gene, CDR3 DNA, CDR3 protein. A D gene is named only where the DNA matches it firmly. Only part of the rows carry a size: once, few, many, or a class if the clone is expanded.

abundance: few
d_gene: NA
j_gene: TRBJ1-2
v_gene: TRBV2
CDR3nt: TGTGCCAGCAGTATACAGGGAAGGTCAGGCTACACCTTC
CDR3aa: CASSIQGRSGYTF

abundance: once
d_gene: TRBD2
j_gene: TRBJ2-3
v_gene: TRBV4-3
CDR3nt: TGCGCCAGCAGCCAAATTCTAGCGGGAGACACAGATACGCAGTATTTT
CDR3aa: CASSQILAGDTDTQYF

abundance: NA
d_gene: TRBD1
j_gene: TRBJ1-2
v_gene: TRBV9
CDR3nt: TGTGCCAGCAGCGTAGGGACAGGGGGCACCTATGGCTACACCTTC
CDR3aa: CASSVGTGGTYGYTF

abundance: NA
d_gene: NA
j_gene: TRBJ2-5
v_gene: TRBV19
CDR3nt: TGTGCCAGTAGACGCGGGGAGACCCAGTACTTC
CDR3aa: CASRRGETQYF

abundance: NA
d_gene: NA
j_gene: TRBJ1-5
v_gene: TRBV6-6
CDR3nt: TGTGCCAGCAGTTACGTCCAGGGTGAACAGCCCCAGCATTTT
CDR3aa: CASSYVQGEQPQHF

abundance: few
d_gene: NA
j_gene: TRBJ1-5
v_gene: TRBV6-2/TRBV6-3
CDR3nt: TGTGCCAGCAGTTACTCTTTCAGGGATTTTCAGCCCCAGCATTTT
CDR3aa: CASSYSFRDFQPQHF

abundance: NA
d_gene: NA
j_gene: TRBJ1-1
v_gene: TRBV6-1
CDR3nt: TGTGCCAGCAGTGACAGGTGGATGAACACTGAAGCTTTCTTT
CDR3aa: CASSDRWMNTEAFF

abundance: many
d_gene: NA
j_gene: TRBJ1-6
v_gene: TRBV6-5
CDR3nt: TGTGCCAGCAGTCCAGCCGGAGGGGCGCCCCTCCACTTT
CDR3aa: CASSPAGGAPLHF

abundance: NA
d_gene: NA
j_gene: TRBJ1-1
v_gene: TRBV19
CDR3nt: TGTGCCAGTGCGGTTTTCGGTGAAGCTTTCTTT
CDR3aa: CASAVFGEAFF

abundance: once
d_gene: NA
j_gene: TRBJ2-3
v_gene: TRBV7-2
CDR3nt: TGTGCCAGCAGTCTGGGGCGGCTCGACCAGCAGTATTTT
CDR3aa: CASSLGRLDQQYF

abundance: NA
d_gene: TRBD2
j_gene: TRBJ2-1
v_gene: TRBV6-4
CDR3nt: TGTGCCAGCAGTGCTGGGGGAGGGCCGATGGATGAGCAGTTCTTC
CDR3aa: CASSAGGGPMDEQFF

abundance: few
d_gene: TRBD2
j_gene: TRBJ2-7
v_gene: TRBV11-2
CDR3nt: TGTGCCAGCAGCTTAGTTGGAGGGTCTAGCGGGATTTACTACGAGCAGTACTTC
CDR3aa: CASSLVGGSSGIYYEQYF

abundance: NA
d_gene: NA
j_gene: TRBJ1-1
v_gene: TRBV30
CDR3nt: TGTGCCTGGAGTGCCCCCCAAGAGGCGACTGAAGCTTTCTTT
CDR3aa: CAWSAPQEATEAFF

abundance: NA
d_gene: NA
j_gene: TRBJ1-2
v_gene: TRBV19
CDR3nt: TGTGCCAGTAGTATCGTTGACACCCCCTATGGCTACACCTTC
CDR3aa: CASSIVDTPYGYTF

abundance: NA
d_gene: NA
j_gene: TRBJ1-1
v_gene: TRBV19
CDR3nt: TGTGCCAGTAGTTCCCCCAGGGTTACTTTTTACGCTGAAGCTTTCTTT
CDR3aa: CASSSPRVTFYAEAFF

abundance: once
d_gene: TRBD1
j_gene: TRBJ2-5
v_gene: TRBV9
CDR3nt: TGTGCCAGCAGCGTTCAAGACAGGGGTCGTTCCCAGTACTTC
CDR3aa: CASSVQDRGRSQYF

abundance: NA
d_gene: NA
j_gene: TRBJ2-1
v_gene: TRBV27
CDR3nt: TGTGCCAGCAGTTGGGGGAGGAAGAATGAGCAGTTCTTC
CDR3aa: CASSWGRKNEQFF

abundance: NA
d_gene: NA
j_gene: TRBJ1-6
v_gene: TRBV7-2
CDR3nt: TGTGCCAGCAGCTTACCTAGGCCGCCCGGCGATAATTCACCCCTCCACTTT
CDR3aa: CASSLPRPPGDNSPLHF

abundance: once
d_gene: TRBD2
j_gene: TRBJ2-7
v_gene: TRBV15
CDR3nt: TGTGCCACCAGCGGGGGTAGGCATGGCGGGAGCCTAACCTACGAGCAGTACTTC
CDR3aa: CATSGGRHGGSLTYEQYF

abundance: NA
d_gene: NA
j_gene: TRBJ1-4
v_gene: TRBV4-3
CDR3nt: TGCGCCAGCAGCCAAGAAGTCATGGAGGAAAAACTGTTTTTT
CDR3aa: CASSQEVMEEKLFF

abundance: NA
d_gene: NA
j_gene: TRBJ1-2
v_gene: TRBV5-4
CDR3nt: TGTGCCAGCAGCTTATCTAACGAGCTCTGGGGCGGCTACACCTTC
CDR3aa: CASSLSNELWGGYTF

abundance: NA
d_gene: TRBD1
j_gene: TRBJ2-1
v_gene: TRBV15
CDR3nt: TGTGCCACCAGACATTCAGGAGGGACAGGGGGCGGAATCCCCTACAATGAGCAGTTCTTC
CDR3aa: CATRHSGGTGGGIPYNEQFF

abundance: NA
d_gene: NA
j_gene: TRBJ1-2
v_gene: TRBV4-3
CDR3nt: TGCGCCAGCAGCCAAGATCTAAGAAGTGGTGGCTACACCTTC
CDR3aa: CASSQDLRSGGYTF

abundance: NA
d_gene: NA
j_gene: TRBJ2-6
v_gene: TRBV19
CDR3nt: TGTGCCAGTGGGGGCCCTTTTAAACTCGGACCAGTCTCTGGGGCCAACGTCCTGACTTTC
CDR3aa: CASGGPFKLGPVSGANVLTF

abundance: NA
d_gene: TRBD2
j_gene: TRBJ2-5
v_gene: TRBV19
CDR3nt: TGTGCCAGTAGTATCGGTATGCGGGAGGGTTTCGAGACCCAGTACTTC
CDR3aa: CASSIGMREGFETQYF

abundance: once
d_gene: NA
j_gene: TRBJ1-2
v_gene: TRBV12-3/TRBV12-4
CDR3nt: TGTGCCAGCAGCAGGGGATCTAACTATGGCTACACCTTC
CDR3aa: CASSRGSNYGYTF

abundance: NA
d_gene: TRBD2
j_gene: TRBJ2-4
v_gene: TRBV5-4
CDR3nt: TGTGCCAGCAGCCCTTATAGCGGGATAGCCAAAAACATTCAGTACTTC
CDR3aa: CASSPYSGIAKNIQYF

abundance: NA
d_gene: TRBD2
j_gene: TRBJ2-7
v_gene: TRBV28
CDR3nt: TGTGCCAGCAGGGGGGGACGGGAGGGCCTCCACGAGCAGTACTTC
CDR3aa: CASRGGREGLHEQYF

abundance: NA
d_gene: TRBD1
j_gene: TRBJ1-2
v_gene: TRBV9
CDR3nt: TGTGCCAGCAGCGTAGGACAGGGGGGGTTGAACTATGGCTACACCTTC
CDR3aa: CASSVGQGGLNYGYTF

abundance: few
d_gene: TRBD2
j_gene: TRBJ2-7
v_gene: TRBV28
CDR3nt: TGTGCCAGCCTGGGAGCGGGAGGGAATTACTACGAGCAGTACTTC
CDR3aa: CASLGAGGNYYEQYF

abundance: NA
d_gene: NA
j_gene: TRBJ1-4
v_gene: TRBV28
CDR3nt: TGTGCCAGCAGTTTCTCTCTTCTCACCGGGGAAAAACTGTTTTTT
CDR3aa: CASSFSLLTGEKLFF

abundance: once
d_gene: NA
j_gene: TRBJ1-4
v_gene: TRBV6-5
CDR3nt: TGTGCCAGCAGTTACGGGCCGATGGGACAAGATGAAAAACTGTTTTTT
CDR3aa: CASSYGPMGQDEKLFF

abundance: once
d_gene: NA
j_gene: TRBJ1-2
v_gene: TRBV3-1/TRBV3-2
CDR3nt: TGTGCCAGCAGCCAAGCACAGGGTTTCTATGGCTACACCTTC
CDR3aa: CASSQAQGFYGYTF

abundance: once
d_gene: NA
j_gene: TRBJ2-2
v_gene: TRBV19
CDR3nt: TGTGCCAGTAGTGTCTCTACAGGGTCCACCGGGGAGCTGTTTTTT
CDR3aa: CASSVSTGSTGELFF

abundance: NA
d_gene: TRBD1
j_gene: TRBJ1-5
v_gene: TRBV19
CDR3nt: TGTGCCAGTACCGTGACAGGGGAAAGCCCGCCCCAGCATTTT
CDR3aa: CASTVTGESPPQHF

abundance: NA
d_gene: NA
j_gene: TRBJ1-2
v_gene: TRBV4-1
CDR3nt: TGCGCCAGCAGCCACCGGACAGATATCTATGGCTACACCTTC
CDR3aa: CASSHRTDIYGYTF

abundance: NA
d_gene: NA
j_gene: TRBJ2-1
v_gene: TRBV5-4
CDR3nt: TGTGCCAGCAGCCCTCGCGTCGCCTACAATGAGCAGTTCTTC
CDR3aa: CASSPRVAYNEQFF

abundance: NA
d_gene: TRBD2
j_gene: TRBJ2-1
v_gene: TRBV5-1
CDR3nt: TGCGCCAGCAGCCATAGAGCGGGAGGCCCTGTAAGTGAGCAGTTCTTC
CDR3aa: CASSHRAGGPVSEQFF

abundance: NA
d_gene: TRBD2
j_gene: TRBJ2-1
v_gene: TRBV19
CDR3nt: TGTGCCAGTAGTAAGAATTCTGGGCCTAGCGGCTCATACAATGAGCAGTTCTTC
CDR3aa: CASSKNSGPSGSYNEQFF

abundance: NA
d_gene: NA
j_gene: TRBJ1-6
v_gene: TRBV6-5
CDR3nt: TGTGCCAGCTACCCAGGGACAACCTATAATTCACCCCTCCACTTT
CDR3aa: CASYPGTTYNSPLHF